This T cell receptor beta chain was identified in a study of cytomegalovirus exposure and HLA in healthy donors. Findings of the study overall: That first-cohort TCR clusters tended to co-occur in the approximately 120 validation repertoires was found in a later analysis. In vitro, a few CMV-associated chains proved specific for CMV antigens. According to the study, approximately 150 TCR beta chains were cytomegalovirus-associated.

Sequencing was performed with immunoSEQ multiplex PCR; in TCRdb, only in-frame clones are kept and a portion is missing. The sample lists about 130,000 clones; 70% to 85% were seen once. Looked up from germline, CDR1 is SNHLY and CDR2 is FYNNEI. This CDR3 is 14 amino acids long. The ends lost 4 bases at V and 3 bases at J; junction bases unmatched: 2. This clone came up a few times. What it binds is unknown. The chain is built from TRBV2 and TRBJ1-5; 8 bases agree with TRBD1. This sequence originates from a man aged 30-40 years in good health and CMV-seropositive. The sample consisted of PBMCs. CDR3 bases: TGTGCCAGCAGTGCGACAGGGGTCAATCAGCCCCAGCATTTT. This codes for CASSATGVNQPQHF.